This T cell receptor beta chain was obtained from a study of T cell responses to AZD1222 COVID-19 vaccine. About the study: Pooling was applied to second doses at about 4 or about 12 weeks. Study-level results: Donors were chiefly white British, with a greater number of females, and clonal diversity was perhaps underestimated. Spike-specific TCR breadth and depth went up after people got two AZD1222 doses. Reportedly, nearly half the spike-specific TCRs target unmutated variant regions.

Germline CDR1 and CDR2: MNHEY and SVGAGI. CDR3 length equals 15 residues. The V end lost 8 bases, the J end lost 0 bases, and 11 bases lay between the germline ends. The assay was immunoSEQ multiplex PCR, and TCRdb's table has in-frame clones only and misses some. The sample holds 150,000 to 200,000 clones; about 90% are singletons and the top ten take about 6%. Note on this clone: The antigen is unknown.

Sample: peripheral blood, taken on day 0 of AZD1222 vaccination. The chain carries TRBV6-5 and TRBJ1-6; unclear D gene. This TCR derives from an adult in good health. This CDR3 reads CASGEMSSYNSPLHF. CDR3 nucleotides: TGTGCCAGCGGAGAGATGAGCTCCTATAATTCACCCCTCCACTTT.